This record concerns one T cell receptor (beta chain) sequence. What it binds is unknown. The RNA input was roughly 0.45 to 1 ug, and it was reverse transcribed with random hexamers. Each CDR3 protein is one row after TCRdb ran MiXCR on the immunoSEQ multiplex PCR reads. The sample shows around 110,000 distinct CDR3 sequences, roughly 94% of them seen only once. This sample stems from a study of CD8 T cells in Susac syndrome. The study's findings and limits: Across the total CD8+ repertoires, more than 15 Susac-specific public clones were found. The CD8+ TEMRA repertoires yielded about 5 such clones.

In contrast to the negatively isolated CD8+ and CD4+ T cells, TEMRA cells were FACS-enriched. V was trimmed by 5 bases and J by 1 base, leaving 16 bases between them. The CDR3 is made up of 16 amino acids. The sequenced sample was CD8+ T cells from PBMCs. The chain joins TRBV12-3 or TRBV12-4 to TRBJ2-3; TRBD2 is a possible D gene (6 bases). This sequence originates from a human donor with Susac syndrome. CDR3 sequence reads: CASSLERAAGTDTQYF. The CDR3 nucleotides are TGTGCCAGCAGTCTAGAGCGGGCCGCAGGCACAGATACGCAGTATTTT.